This passage covers 28 T cell receptor beta chains from one sample sequenced in a study of blood T cell repertoires in COVID-19. This table comes from immunoSEQ multiplex PCR, and its TCRdb copy is limited to in-frame clones, with some not included. Altogether tens of thousands of clones are present, approximately 90% being singletons, with the ten largest covering around 28%. Sequencing was performed on peripheral blood. These receptors were obtained from a human donor in a cohort sampled during active COVID-19.

This clone occurred once. V is TRBV4-2 and J is TRBJ2-1; no reliable D call. CDR3 length: 16 amino acids. Germline CDR1 and CDR2: LGHNA and YNFKEQ. V gave up 0 bases and J gave up 13 bases, with 22 bases separating them. The CDR3 loop reads CASSQDSVSRLNHQFF. CDR3 bases: TGTGCCAGCAGCCAAGATTCTGTTTCGCGCTTAAATCACCAGTTCTTC.

The chain is built from TRBV28 and TRBJ1-3, with D uncertain. Germline CDR1 is MDHEN and CDR2 is SYDVKM. CDR3 length equals 13 residues. With 2 bases removed from V and 3 bases from J, the gap between germline ends came to 5 bases. The CDR3 spells CASSLPVGNTIYF. CDR3 sequence (DNA): TGTGCCAGCAGTTTACCGGTTGGAAACACCATATATTTT.

This sequence joins TRBV11-1 and TRBJ2-7; the D gene is possibly TRBD1 (6 bases). Trimming shortened V by 5 bases and J by 7 bases, and 21 bases separated the two germline ends. Germline V gene lookup returns CDR1 SGHAT and CDR2 FQDESV (reference sequence). The CDR3 extends over 15 amino acids. CDR3 region: CASSPSTTGTREQYF. CDR3 bases: TGTGCCAGCAGCCCCTCTACCACAGGGACGCGGGAGCAGTACTTC.

The chain couples TRBV6-5 to TRBJ2-7, with 9 bases that match TRBD1. Trimming cost V 5 bases and J 9 bases; bases outside gene matches: 8. CDR1 MNHEY and CDR2 SVGAGI come from the germline V gene. CDR3 size: 13 residues. CDR3 in amino acids: CASSTGGVGRQYF. CDR3 coding DNA: TGTGCCAGCAGTACAGGGGGCGTTGGTCGGCAGTACTTC.

The chain links TRBV9 to TRBJ2-3; TRBD1 agrees at 7 bases. CDR3 length equals 13 residues. Germline V gives CDR1 SGDLS, CDR2 YYNGEE. The V segment lost 4 bases and the J segment 6 bases; nucleotides outside the gene matches: 5. CDR3: CASSSDRRDTQYF. CDR3 nucleotide sequence: TGTGCCAGCAGCTCGGACAGGAGGGATACGCAGTATTTT.

This clone came up once. The chain employs TRBV28 and TRBJ1-6; 9 bases map to TRBD1. Germline V gene sequence: CDR1 MDHEN, CDR2 SYDVKM. This CDR3 is 17 amino acids long. The V segment lost 3 bases and the J segment 3 bases; nucleotides outside the gene matches: 6. The DNA of the CDR3 is TGTGCCAGCAGTTTGAAGGGACAGGGCCTCTATAATTCACCCCTCCACTTT. Residues: CASSLKGQGLYNSPLHF.

The chain employs TRBV5-4 and TRBJ2-3; 7 bases fit TRBD2. The CDR3 loop spans 14 amino acids. With 4 bases clipped from V and 0 bases from J, the junction kept 2 bases outside the gene matches. Germline CDR1 and CDR2: SGHNT and YYREEE (reference sequence). This CDR3 is CASSPSGSTDTQYF. The CDR3 bases are TGTGCCAGCAGCCCTAGCGGTAGCACAGATACGCAGTATTTT.

V is TRBV25-1 and J is TRBJ1-2, with D possibly being TRBD1 (6 bases). Looked up from germline, CDR1 is MGHDK and CDR2 is SYGVNS. Between the trimmed V and J ends, which lost 3 bases and 8 bases, there was a span of 19 bases. The CDR3 is 15 residues long. The CDR3 loop reads CASSDPAAAGDGYTF. The CDR3 nucleotides are TGTGCCAGCAGTGACCCCGCGGCGGCAGGGGACGGCTACACCTTC.

This sequence joins TRBV15 and TRBJ2-1, with D maybe TRBD2 (6 bases). V was cut by 5 bases and J by 7 bases, with 18 bases left in between. The CDR3 is 15 residues long. Germline V gene data show CDR1 as LNHNV and CDR2 as YYDKDF (reference sequence). CDR3 coding DNA: TGTGCCACCAGCGGGAGAGCGGGTCCGGGGAATGAGCAGTTCTTC. Amino acid sequence: CATSGRAGPGNEQFF. Full variable domain (outside the CDR3, taken from reference TRBV15 and TRBJ2-1): DAMVIQNPRYQVTQFGKPVTLSCSQTLNHNVMYWYQQKSSQAPKLLFHYYDKDFNNEADTPDNFQSRRPNTSFCFLDIRSPGLGDTAMYLCATSGRAGPGNEQFFGPGTRLTVL.

This clone turned up a few times. This chain connects TRBV15 to TRBJ1-2; TRBD1 aligns across 7 bases. CDR3 size: 14 residues. CDR1 and CDR2 (germline): LNHNV, YYDKDF (reference sequence). Losses at the gene ends were 1 base for V and 2 bases for J; bases not matched to a gene: 1. The CDR3 region is CATSRGDSNYGYTF. Here the CDR3 DNA reads TGTGCCACCAGCAGAGGGGACAGCAACTATGGCTACACCTTC.

This rearrangement joins TRBV11-2 to TRBJ2-5; D gene uncertain. Germline-derived CDR1 and CDR2 are SGHAT and FQNNGV. The V and J ends lost 2 bases and 4 bases respectively, with 14 bases between them. The CDR3 loop spans 15 amino acids. Written as DNA, the CDR3 is TGTGCCAGCAGCTTAACGACGGTGCAGGTAGAGACCCAGTACTTC. It is translated as CASSLTTVQVETQYF.

The rearrangement joins TRBV6-4 to TRBJ2-7; 10 nucleotides match TRBD1. CDR1 and CDR2 from the germline V gene are MRHNA and SNTAGT. Unmatched junction bases numbered 6, after V lost 5 bases and J lost 5 bases. This CDR3 region has 14 residues. Here the CDR3 DNA reads TGTGCCAGCAGTTCCGGGACAGGGGCCCACGAGCAGTACTTC. Translation: CASSSGTGAHEQYF.

J is TRBJ1-1 and V is TRBV28; tentatively, D is TRBD1 (6 bases). CDR1 and CDR2 (germline): MDHEN, SYDVKM. This CDR3 region has 12 residues. Trimming stripped 6 bases from V and 7 bases from J, with 12 bases between. CDR3 DNA: TGTGCCAGCAGCCAACAGGGTTATGAAGCTTTCTTT. Its translation: CASSQQGYEAFF. The full variable domain, with the rest looked up from reference TRBV28 and TRBJ1-1, is DVKVTQSSRYLVKRTGEKVFLECVQDMDHENMFWYRQDPGLGLRLIYFSYDVKMKEKGDIPEGYSVSREKKERFSLILESASTNQTSMYLCASSQQGYEAFFGQGTRLTVV.

The table lists this clone with a count of one. This chain connects TRBV7-9 to TRBJ1-2; 8 bases are a match to TRBD1. Germline V gene sequence: CDR1 SEHNR, CDR2 FQNEAQ (reference sequence). The ends lost 5 bases at V and 7 bases at J; junction bases unmatched: 21. The length of the CDR3 is 18 residues. CDR3 loop: CASSPLAVTGVLWRGYTF. The CDR3 coding sequence is TGTGCCAGCAGCCCCCTCGCGGTGACAGGGGTTCTCTGGCGTGGCTACACCTTC.

Here the CDR3 DNA reads TGTGCCAGCAGCACGGGACTAGCGCGCCCCGGGGAGCTGTTTTTT. This codes for CASSTGLARPGELFF. The chain couples TRBV7-2 to TRBJ2-2; 10 bases agree with TRBD2. Germline V lookup: CDR1 SGHTA, CDR2 FQGNSA. The CDR3 extends over 15 amino acids. The trim removed 5 bases at V and 6 bases at J, leaving 6 bases unmatched. Looking up the rest from reference TRBV7-2 and TRBJ2-2 gives the full variable domain: GAGVSQSPSNKVTEKGKDVELRCDPISGHTALYWYRQSLGQGLEFLIYFQGNSAPDKSGLPSDRFSAERTGGSVSTLTIQRTQQEDSAVYLCASSTGLARPGELFFGEGSRLTVL.

V gene TRBV18 combines with J gene TRBJ2-1; 9 nucleotides line up with TRBD1. V lost 3 bases to trimming and J lost 3 bases; unmatched junction nucleotides: 3. CDR1 is KGHSH and CDR2 is LQKENI in the germline V gene. The CDR3 loop spans 15 amino acids. The CDR3 is CASSPTGGGYNEQFF. The CDR3 region has the DNA TGTGCCAGCTCACCTACAGGGGGCGGCTACAATGAGCAGTTCTTC.

This sequence joins TRBV7-9 and TRBJ2-7; maybe TRBD1 (5 bases). The V end was cut by 6 bases, the J end by 1 base, with 13 bases between. The CDR3 runs 14 residues. Germline CDR1 SEHNR, CDR2 FQNEAQ (reference sequence). CDR3 DNA: TGTGCCAGCAGTCAGGGTGAGGCATCCTACGAGCAGTACTTC. Its protein product is CASSQGEASYEQYF.

The rearrangement uses TRBV12-5 and TRBJ1-3, with 7 bases matching TRBD1. Losses at the gene ends were 2 bases for V and 2 bases for J; bases not matched to a gene: 0. The germline V gene has CDR1 LGHNT and CDR2 FRNRAP. The CDR3 spans 14 residues. The CDR3, as DNA: TGTGCTAGTGGTTTGACAGGGGCTGGAAACACCATATATTTT. Encoded protein: CASGLTGAGNTIYF.

The chain has TRBV28 and TRBJ1-5; D perhaps matches TRBD1 (5 bases). The CDR3 runs to 14 residues. V was trimmed by 8 bases and J by 0 bases, leaving 11 bases between them. Germline V CDR1 and CDR2: MDHEN, SYDVKM. CDR3 sequence reads: CASDRTSSNQPQHF. CDR3 nucleotide sequence: TGTGCCAGCGACCGGACATCTAGCAATCAGCCCCAGCATTTT.

V usage is TRBV5-1 and J usage is TRBJ2-1; 7 nucleotides agree with TRBD1. CDR1 SGHRS and CDR2 YFSETQ come from the germline V gene. CDR3 length equals 13 residues. Losses at the gene ends were 4 bases for V and 4 bases for J; bases not matched to a gene: 2. The CDR3 DNA sequence: TGCGCCAGCAGCGGGACAGAGTACAATGAGCAGTTCTTC. As protein: CASSGTEYNEQFF.

The chain carries TRBV4-1 and TRBJ1-6; D is possibly TRBD1 (5 bases). V gave up 3 bases and J gave up 6 bases, with 12 bases separating them. CDR3 length: 15 amino acids. Germline values: CDR1 MGHRA, CDR2 YSYEKL. The CDR3 region is CASSQRGGANSPLHF. CDR3 bases: TGCGCCAGCAGCCAGAGGGGAGGGGCTAATTCACCCCTCCACTTT.

The rearrangement links TRBV3-1 (or the pseudogene TRBV3-2) to TRBJ2-7; maybe TRBD2 (5 bases). CDR3 length: 14 residues. Germline loops: CDR1 LGHDT, CDR2 YNNKEL (reference sequence). The V end was cut by 4 bases, the J end by 2 bases, with 12 bases between. CDR3 in amino acids: CASSPGITPYEQYF. Here the CDR3 DNA reads TGTGCCAGCAGCCCCGGGATCACTCCCTACGAGCAGTACTTC.

This chain uses TRBV5-6 with TRBJ1-6, with 9 bases lining up with TRBD1. CDR1 and CDR2 (germline): SGHDT, YYEEEE. The CDR3 has 15 residues. V lost 2 bases to trimming and J lost 7 bases; unmatched junction nucleotides: 4. The CDR3 DNA sequence: TGTGCCAGCAGCTTTTGGGACAGGGTCAATTCACCCCTCCACTTT. Amino acids: CASSFWDRVNSPLHF.

The chain combines TRBV3-1 (or the pseudogene TRBV3-2) with TRBJ2-1, with D unresolved. V lost 4 bases and J lost 4, with 14 bases in between. Germline loops: CDR1 LGHDT, CDR2 YNNKEL (reference sequence). This CDR3 spans 15 amino acids. The CDR3 DNA reads TGTGCCAGCAGCCCCCAGGAAAGGTCATACAATGAGCAGTTCTTC. It codes for CASSPQERSYNEQFF.

The V and J genes are TRBV18 and TRBJ2-1, with TRBD1 matching over 7 bases. There are 15 residues in the CDR3. V was pared by 3 bases and J by 4 bases, with 6 bases of the junction left unmatched. Germline CDR1 and CDR2: KGHSH and LQKENI. For the CDR3, the DNA is TGTGCCAGCTCACCCGACCGGGACAGTTACAATGAGCAGTTCTTC. This gives the protein CASSPDRDSYNEQFF.

The rearrangement links TRBV5-4 to TRBJ2-7, with 9 bases lining up with TRBD1. CDR3 length equals 14 residues. The germline V gene encodes CDR1 SGHNT and CDR2 YYREEE (reference sequence). J was trimmed by 3 bases and V by 0 bases; bases with no gene match: 1. For the CDR3, the DNA is TGTGCCAGCAGCTTGGGGACAGGGGTCTACGAGCAGTACTTC. Translation: CASSLGTGVYEQYF.

This chain connects TRBV18 to TRBJ1-1, with D uncertain. The germline V and J ends were trimmed by 0 bases and 8 bases, with 19 bases remaining between them. This CDR3 region has 16 residues. The germline CDR1 and CDR2 sequences are KGHSH and LQKENI. Here the CDR3 reads CASSPPVQALGQEAFF. DNA of the CDR3: TGTGCCAGCTCACCACCGGTCCAAGCCTTGGGCCAAGAAGCTTTCTTT.

The chain is built from TRBV7-9 and TRBJ2-2; 10 nucleotides match TRBD1. The V and J ends lost 5 bases and 2 bases, in that order; junction bases with no gene match: 5. Germline V gene lookup returns CDR1 SEHNR and CDR2 FQNEAQ (reference sequence). This CDR3 has 16 amino acids. CDR3 nucleotides: TGTGCCAGCAGCCCCGGGACAGGGGTCAACACCGGGGAGCTGTTTTTT. Translation gives CASSPGTGVNTGELFF.